A single sample is the source of the 26 T cell receptor beta chains below, sequenced in a study of blood T cell repertoires in COVID-19. The method was immunoSEQ multiplex PCR; TCRdb's version includes in-frame clones alone and lacks a portion of them. The table includes 150,000 to 200,000 clones, roughly four fifths detected once. The sample was peripheral blood. Every receptor here comes from a man between 60 and 75 years old with active or convalescent COVID-19.

The chain joins TRBV7-2 to TRBJ2-2; D perhaps matches TRBD2 (5 bases). The CDR3 spans 16 residues. The V and J ends lost 4 bases and 0 bases respectively, with 12 bases between them. Germline CDR1 is SGHTA and CDR2 is FQGNSA. CDR3 loop: CASSSPAAANTGELFF. CDR3 sequence (DNA): TGTGCCAGCAGCTCCCCAGCGGCCGCGAACACCGGGGAGCTGTTTTTT.

In this sample, this clone turned up a few times. The CDR3 nucleotides are TGCGCCAGCAGCTTGGGACAGGGGGTCTATGGCTACACCTTC. Translated, it gives CASSLGQGVYGYTF. The chain couples TRBV5-1 to TRBJ1-2, with TRBD1 identical over 9 bases. V lost 0 bases, J lost 4 bases, and 1 base stayed unmatched. Germline V gene data show CDR1 as SGHRS and CDR2 as YFSETQ. This CDR3 spans 14 amino acids.

This chain uses TRBV7-9 with TRBJ2-2, with D unclear. There are 14 residues in the CDR3. Trimming stripped 0 bases from V and 6 bases from J, with 8 bases between. Germline V CDR1 and CDR2: SEHNR, FQNEAQ (reference sequence). The chain's CDR3 is CASSLAPSSGELFF. The CDR3 DNA sequence: TGTGCCAGCAGCTTAGCTCCGAGTTCCGGGGAGCTGTTTTTT.

V usage is TRBV6-2 or TRBV6-3 and J usage is TRBJ2-2, with 7 bases aligning to TRBD1. Germline lookup yields CDR1 MNHEY and CDR2 SVGEGT. The CDR3 is 15 amino acids. The J segment lost 0 bases and the V segment lost 6 bases, leaving 4 bases of the junction unmatched. CDR3 DNA: TGTGCCAGCAGCCGGGACAGTGCGAACACCGGGGAGCTGTTTTTT. It specifies CASSRDSANTGELFF.

The rearrangement links TRBV18 to TRBJ1-4; D gene unclear. In germline, CDR1 is KGHSH, CDR2 LQKENI. Trimming removed 8 bases from V and 3 bases from J, with 10 bases in between. The CDR3 is 13 amino acids. The CDR3 spells CASQAGANEKLFF. Written as DNA, the CDR3 is TGTGCCAGCCAAGCGGGAGCTAATGAAAAACTGTTTTTT.

The chain recombines TRBV3-1 (or the pseudogene TRBV3-2) with TRBJ2-5; 9 nucleotides match TRBD1. V was clipped by 4 bases and J by 2 bases; unmatched bases: 2. Germline V lookup: CDR1 LGHDT, CDR2 YNNKEL (reference sequence). This CDR3 contains 14 residues. CDR3 bases: TGTGCCAGCAGCCTTGGGACAGGGCAAGAGACCCAGTACTTC. Translated, it gives CASSLGTGQETQYF.

J is TRBJ1-1 and V is TRBV6-5; D call uncertain. The CDR3 totals 13 residues. Germline V gives CDR1 MNHEY, CDR2 SVGAGI. V was shortened by 7 bases and J by 2 bases, with 11 bases between the two germline ends. The CDR3 region has the DNA TGTGCCAGCAATATACAAGTTAACACTGAAGCTTTCTTT. It codes for CASNIQVNTEAFF.

The V gene is TRBV19, the J gene TRBJ1-4; 9 nucleotides line up with TRBD1. Trimming cost V 9 bases and J 4 bases; bases outside gene matches: 12. The length of the CDR3 is 16 residues. Germline V gives CDR1 LNHDA, CDR2 SQIVND (reference sequence). In DNA, the CDR3 is TGTGCCAGCCCCCGGACTAGGGACAGGGTTAATGAAAAACTGTTTTTT. Encoded protein: CASPRTRDRVNEKLFF.

This chain joins TRBV7-9 and TRBJ1-4; TRBD1 agrees at 10 bases. Trimming at V came to 5 bases and at J to 6 bases, leaving 6 bases not matched to a gene. The CDR3 consists of 15 residues. Germline V gives CDR1 SEHNR, CDR2 FQNEAQ (reference sequence). The CDR3 loop reads CASSLGTGDHEKLFF. As DNA, the CDR3 is TGTGCCAGCAGCCTAGGGACAGGGGACCATGAAAAACTGTTTTTT.

The chain has TRBV4-2 and TRBJ1-4; D uncertain. Per germline, CDR1 LGHNA and CDR2 YNFKEQ. V shed 4 bases and J shed 0 bases, with 9 bases lying between them. The CDR3 extends over 15 amino acids. The CDR3 DNA is TGTGCCAGCAGCCCGGAGGTCACAACTAATGAAAAACTGTTTTTT. This translates into CASSPEVTTNEKLFF.

The CDR3 region is CATATLSGVSTEAFF. In DNA form, the CDR3 reads TGTGCCACCGCAACATTATCGGGGGTGAGCACTGAAGCTTTCTTT. The J gene is TRBJ1-1, the V gene TRBV27; tentatively, D is TRBD1 (5 bases). With 10 bases removed from V and 4 bases from J, the gap between germline ends came to 22 bases. Germline V CDR1 and CDR2: MNHEY, SMNVEV (reference sequence). The length of the CDR3 is 15 residues.

This chain uses TRBV19 with TRBJ2-2; 10 nucleotides match TRBD2. The trim removed 4 bases at V and 2 bases at J, leaving 4 bases unmatched. Germline assignment: CDR1 LNHDA and CDR2 SQIVND (reference sequence). This CDR3 has 16 amino acids. The CDR3 DNA follows: TGTGCCAGTAGTAGTAGCGGGAGGTCTAACACCGGGGAGCTGTTTTTT. This sequence encodes CASSSSGRSNTGELFF.

This chain joins TRBV18 and TRBJ2-1; TRBD2 aligns across 8 bases. The CDR3 loop spans 19 amino acids. V lost 4 bases to trimming and J lost 1 base; unmatched junction nucleotides: 15. Germline V gene sequence: CDR1 KGHSH, CDR2 LQKENI. For the CDR3, the DNA is TGTGCCAGCTCACACCGGAGCCCTACTAGCGGAGGGTCCTACAATGAGCAGTTCTTC. This gives the protein CASSHRSPTSGGSYNEQFF.

The chain is built from TRBV6-2 or TRBV6-3 and TRBJ2-1, with TRBD1 identical over 7 bases. The germline CDR1 and CDR2 sequences are MNHEY and SVGEGT. V was clipped by 3 bases and J by 5 bases; unmatched bases: 4. This CDR3 spans 14 amino acids. The CDR3 sequence: CASSYYRGDNEQFF. The CDR3 DNA follows: TGTGCCAGCAGTTATTACAGGGGCGACAATGAGCAGTTCTTC.

This sequence joins TRBV27 and TRBJ1-6; D remains unclear. This CDR3 region has 14 residues. Germline V gene data show CDR1 as MNHEY and CDR2 as SMNVEV (reference sequence). V lost 3 bases, J lost 10 bases, and 13 bases lay in between. CDR3 loop: CASSFLPGQSPLHF. The CDR3 DNA follows: TGTGCCAGCAGTTTCCTCCCTGGGCAATCACCCCTCCACTTT.

This clone was detected a few times. This chain links TRBV5-6 with TRBJ2-7, with TRBD2 matching over 7 bases. The germline CDR1 and CDR2 sequences are SGHDT and YYEEEE. The CDR3 length is 16 residues. Trimming removed 4 bases from V and 3 bases from J; junction bases left unmatched: 13. CDR3 loop: CASSRRGGTTHYEQYF. Written as DNA, the CDR3 is TGTGCCAGCAGCCGAAGGGGAGGGACTACACACTACGAGCAGTACTTC.

The rearrangement uses TRBV5-4 and TRBJ1-4, with 8 bases matching TRBD1. V was pared by 2 bases and J by 7 bases, with 4 bases of the junction left unmatched. The length of the CDR3 is 14 residues. Germline V CDR1 and CDR2: SGHNT, YYREEE (reference sequence). In DNA, the CDR3 is TGTGCCAGCAGCTTCGGACAGGGTGGTGAAAAACTGTTTTTT. Translation gives CASSFGQGGEKLFF.

The V and J genes are TRBV5-1 and TRBJ2-2; 11 nucleotides agree with TRBD2. The germline gives CDR1 SGHRS, CDR2 YFSETQ. V lost 4 bases and J lost 8; bases outside the gene matches: 10. The CDR3 loop spans 16 amino acids. CDR3 sequence: CASSGAPGLAEGELFF. CDR3 in DNA: TGCGCCAGCAGCGGAGCACCGGGACTAGCGGAAGGGGAGCTGTTTTTT.

The rearrangement uses TRBV19 and TRBJ1-2; 7 positions match TRBD1. There are 13 residues in the CDR3. The germline V gene has CDR1 LNHDA and CDR2 SQIVND (reference sequence). J lost 2 bases, V lost 6 bases, and 3 bases had no gene match. The CDR3 sequence is CASRKQGNYGYTF. The CDR3 DNA reads as TGTGCCAGTAGGAAACAGGGGAACTATGGCTACACCTTC.

The chain uses TRBV13 and TRBJ2-3; the D gene is possibly TRBD2 (6 bases). The CDR3 loop spans 15 amino acids. Trimming took 5 bases from V and 0 from J, leaving 12 bases between them. Germline values: CDR1 PRHDT, CDR2 FYEKMQ (reference sequence). The CDR3 reads CASSPRGSSTDTQYF. The CDR3 DNA reads as TGTGCCAGCAGCCCCCGGGGGAGTAGCACAGATACGCAGTATTTT.

J is TRBJ2-2 and V is TRBV19, with D possibly matching TRBD1 (6 bases). The V gene lost 5 bases and the J gene lost 1 base, with 8 bases spanning the gap. Germline-derived CDR1 and CDR2 are LNHDA and SQIVND (reference sequence). This CDR3 is built from 14 residues. CDR3 residues: CASSYRENTGELFF. The DNA for the CDR3 is TGTGCCAGTAGTTACAGGGAGAACACCGGGGAGCTGTTTTTT.

This chain connects TRBV10-3 to TRBJ2-5; 8 nucleotides match TRBD1. The CDR3 has 13 residues. Unmatched junction bases numbered 5, after V lost 6 bases and J lost 5 bases. Germline loops: CDR1 ENHRY, CDR2 SYGVKD. The CDR3 DNA follows: TGTGCCATCAGGAAAACAGGGGGGGAGACCCAGTACTTC. Protein product: CAIRKTGGETQYF.

The J gene is TRBJ1-2, the V gene TRBV19; maybe TRBD1 (6 bases). CDR1 is LNHDA, CDR2 SQIVND, per germline (reference sequence). Trimming removed 3 bases at V and 4 bases at J, with 12 bases between. This CDR3 is 14 amino acids long. The CDR3 region is CASSIPPRGYGYTF. The CDR3 DNA reads as TGTGCCAGTAGTATCCCCCCCAGGGGCTATGGCTACACCTTC. The full variable domain, its missing parts supplied by reference TRBV19 and TRBJ1-2, is DGGITQSPKYLFRKEGQNVTLSCEQNLNHDAMYWYRQDPGQGLRLIYYSQIVNDFQKGDIAEGYSVSREKKESFPLTVTSAQKNPTAFYLCASSIPPRGYGYTFGSGTRLTVV.

A single count supports this clone. V is TRBV6-5 and J is TRBJ2-7, with D perhaps TRBD2 (6 bases). This CDR3 region has 15 residues. CDR1 MNHEY and CDR2 SVGAGI come from the germline V gene. The germline V and J ends were trimmed by 5 bases and 2 bases, with 16 bases remaining between them. This CDR3 reads CASSPRGGGTYEQYF. The DNA for the CDR3 is TGTGCCAGCAGTCCACGGGGTGGAGGGACCTACGAGCAGTACTTC.

This rearrangement joins TRBV15 to TRBJ2-5, with D tentatively TRBD1 (6 bases). This CDR3 has 15 amino acids. The V gene's germline CDR1 is LNHNV and CDR2 YYDKDF (reference sequence). The V gene lost 6 bases and the J gene lost 5 bases, with 19 bases spanning the gap. The DNA for the CDR3 is TGTGCCACCAGTAGGGGTGGGGGCGCAGCGGAGACCCAGTACTTC. It specifies CATSRGGGAAETQYF.

This sequence joins TRBV10-3 and TRBJ1-4, with 11 bases identical to TRBD1. The CDR3 is 13 amino acids. Germline V CDR1 and CDR2: ENHRY, SYGVKD. J was trimmed by 8 bases and V by 6 bases; bases with no gene match: 2. CDR3 region: CAIRGQGEEKLFF. The DNA for the CDR3 is TGTGCCATCAGGGGACAGGGGGAGGAAAAACTGTTTTTT.